This is a list of T cell receptor beta chains from one sample in a study of blood T cell repertoires in COVID-19. Profiling relied on immunoSEQ multiplex PCR, and the TCRdb table lists in-frame clones only, not all of them. The sample shows under 350,000 clones, about 85% of them seen only once. Sequenced input: peripheral blood. The receptors originated from a man aged 18 to 35 with active or convalescent COVID-19. The conserved cysteine and the conserved F or W are not part of the CDR3 here.

V,length,J,CDR3
TRBV18,13,TRBJ2-7,ASSPGSGRVNEQY
TRBV2,13,TRBJ1-5,ASSRSGGRNQPQH
TRBV19,14,TRBJ2-5,ASSMEMTGVAETQY
TRBV15,14,TRBJ1-1,ATSRDNVRENTEAF
TRBV6-2/TRBV6-3,11,TRBJ2-2,ASSHPSTGELF
TRBV5-1,12,TRBJ1-4,ASSSTFRGEKLF
TRBV6-6,9,TRBJ1-6,ASRTEWALH
TRBV5-1,11,TRBJ2-1,ASSLQDYNEQF
TRBV9,14,TRBJ2-2,ASSTPSGGLTGELF
TRBV10-3,12,TRBJ1-6,AISPGQGHSPLH
TRBV10-3,10,TRBJ1-3,AISGPGNTIY
TRBV7-9,13,TRBJ2-1,ASTPGLAGNNEQF
TRBV19,12,TRBJ1-5,ASSVTGNDQPQH
TRBV6-5,11,TRBJ2-7,ASQGPGNYEQY
TRBV29-1,12,TRBJ2-2,SVERGRGTGELF
TRBV7-3,13,TRBJ2-1,ASSVNTGYFNEQF
TRBV7-3,10,TRBJ1-6,ASSPLGGPLH
TRBV28,13,TRBJ2-3,ASKDRGGRRDTQY
TRBV2,13,TRBJ1-3,ASYRDTSSGNTIY
TRBV5-4,13,TRBJ2-7,ASSQDAGGPYEQY
TRBV29-1,12,TRBJ1-2,SVARQTGDYGYT
TRBV10-2,11,TRBJ1-6,ASSEVRGSPLH
TRBV24-1,17,TRBJ2-4,ATSDSQATGLMAKNIQY
TRBV5-8,13,TRBJ2-6,ASSYRASGANVLT
TRBV30,11,TRBJ1-3,AWSQGVSVTIY
TRBV30,12,TRBJ1-1,AWSVRTRNTEAF
TRBV14,10,TRBJ2-7,ASSRGSYEQY
TRBV4-2,15,TRBJ2-7,ASSQGLAGGLIHEQY
TRBV29-1,13,TRBJ2-3,SVERAARGLDTQY
TRBV5-6,14,TRBJ1-6,ASSKQVQPYNSPLH
TRBV5-4,10,TRBJ1-2,ASSYLQNGYT
TRBV30,13,TRBJ1-2,AWSVLGTGDYGYT
TRBV5-6,13,TRBJ2-7,ASSLSQRMKGEQY
TRBV3-1/TRBV3-2,14,TRBJ2-3,ASSPRRDRGTDTQY
TRBV11-2,13,TRBJ1-1,ASSSQEGRNTEAF
TRBV15,10,TRBJ1-5,ATSRPNQPQH
TRBV4-1,13,TRBJ1-5,ASSTPDSFNQPQH
TRBV19,11,TRBJ1-5,ASSIGQPQPQH
TRBV5-1,12,TRBJ2-3,ASSLAGGTDTQY
TRBV5-1,11,TRBJ2-3,ASSSGGRDTQY
TRBV5-1,11,TRBJ2-5,ASSAGTGADQY
TRBV29-1,12,TRBJ2-1,SSERGSSYNEQF
TRBV27,12,TRBJ2-2,ASAGTGVTGELF
TRBV12-5,12,TRBJ1-3,ASGSTGPGNTIY
TRBV24-1,15,TRBJ2-2,ATSDPRLAGNTGELF
TRBV10-1,12,TRBJ2-7,ASSLDRDLNEQY
TRBV30,16,TRBJ2-7,AWSERGLAGGPRNEQY
TRBV11-1,13,TRBJ2-5,ASSFRAGTQETQY
TRBV11-2,12,TRBJ2-6,ASSSFSGANVLT
TRBV6-5,12,TRBJ1-2,ASRSGTDLYGYT
TRBV6-5,12,TRBJ1-6,ASSYGGNNSPLH
TRBV4-2,19,TRBJ2-7,ASSQVTSGVSSGGSVHEQY
TRBV10-3,15,TRBJ2-1,AISESTSGVGGNEQF
TRBV6-5,11,TRBJ2-1,ASSYAGRNEQF
TRBV5-1,13,TRBJ1-2,ASSLDQGQGYGYT
TRBV29-1,13,TRBJ1-2,SVDTIRQGNVGYT
TRBV5-6,12,TRBJ2-1,ASSPAAGLNEQF
TRBV9,11,TRBJ2-5,ASSPPYQETQY
TRBV10-1,13,TRBJ2-3,ASSPGLAVTDTQY